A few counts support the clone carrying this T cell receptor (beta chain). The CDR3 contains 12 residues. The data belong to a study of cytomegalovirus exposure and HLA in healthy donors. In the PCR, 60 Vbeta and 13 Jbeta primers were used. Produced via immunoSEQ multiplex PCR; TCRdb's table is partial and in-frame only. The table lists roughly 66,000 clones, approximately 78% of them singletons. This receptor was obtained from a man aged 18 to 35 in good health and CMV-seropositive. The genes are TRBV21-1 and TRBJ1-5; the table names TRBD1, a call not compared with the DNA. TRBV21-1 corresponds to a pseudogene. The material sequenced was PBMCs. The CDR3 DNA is TGTGCCAGCGAACAGGCTAATCAGCCCCAGCATTTT. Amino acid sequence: CASEQANQPQHF.